This paragraph reports one TCR beta chain. The CDR3 loop spans 14 amino acids. Germline CDR1 reads DFQATT; CDR2 reads SNEGSKA (reference sequence). Germline trimming cut 3 bases from V and 5 bases from J; bases unmatched to any gene: 5. The sample is drawn from a study of blood T cell repertoires in COVID-19. Turning to the study itself: The origin of the acute and convalescent COVID-19 samples was the United States, Italy and Spain. PBMCs, B-cell-depleted T cells, or T cells were the source of the cDNA or gDNA that made up the material.

In the authors' workflow: Estimation of nucleated cell counts relied on the amplification of reference gene primers. This table comes from immunoSEQ multiplex PCR, and its TCRdb copy is limited to in-frame clones, with some not included. D and trimming were read from the DNA, whereas the V and J calls and clone size are those reported in that table. The sample has over 35,000 clones; about three quarters are singletons. Sequenced input: peripheral blood. This sequence was found in a man between 60 and 75 years old with acute or convalescent COVID-19. J is TRBJ2-7 and V is TRBV20-1; TRBD2 matches at 12 bases. In DNA form, the CDR3 reads TGCAGTGCTAGTGGGGGACTAGCGGGCGACGAGCAGTACTTC. It encodes CSASGGLAGDEQYF.